This TCR beta chain was captured by sequencing in a study of metastatic and nonmetastatic thyroid tumors. Thyroid surgery was preceded by no treatment in any patient. TCRdb re-analyzed the PCR reads using MiXCR. The sample lists some 20,000 clones; approximately 22% were seen once. CDR3 length: 15 amino acids. Germline V lookup: CDR1 DFQATT, CDR2 SNEGSKA (reference sequence). The junction had 1 base not matched to a gene; V was cut back by 0 bases and J by 2 bases. This TCR came from a female donor with papillary thyroid cancer or a benign thyroid nodule (not recorded which). Some clones in this sample may be carry-over from other donors' samples. V is TRBV20-1 and J is TRBJ2-7; TRBD2 agrees at 13 bases. The sequencing input was adjacent normal tissue. The CDR3 region has the DNA TGCAGTGCTAGAGATGGACTAGCGGGAGCCTACGAGCAGTACTTC. It translates to CSARDGLAGAYEQYF.